A single TCR beta chain is shown here with its context. The data originate from a study of radiotherapy plus CTLA-4 blockade in lung cancer. TCRdb's table, derived via immunoSEQ multiplex PCR, lists solely in-frame clones and lacks some. This table holds some 60,000 clones, roughly four fifths found once. V lost 0 bases to trimming and J lost 0 bases, with 7 bases between them. This CDR3 comprises 14 residues. Germline assignment: CDR1 SGHRS and CDR2 YFSETQ. The receptor was derived from a human donor with non-small cell lung cancer who had a complete response to radiotherapy plus ipilimumab. The chain carries TRBV5-1 and TRBJ2-7, with D uncertain. Specimen: peripheral blood, collected from a patient treated with radiotherapy plus ipilimumab. This CDR3 reads CASSLVLSSYEQYF. In DNA form, the CDR3 reads TGCGCCAGCAGCTTGGTACTAAGCTCCTACGAGCAGTACTTC.